This T cell receptor (beta chain) was retrieved from a study of blood T cell repertoires in COVID-19. Overall study context: Samples came from the United States, Italy and Spain, spanning acute and convalescent COVID-19. The analysed material was cDNA or gDNA that came from T cells, B-cell-depleted T cells, or PBMCs.

How the authors handled the data: Reference gene primer amplification gave nucleated cell count estimates. Profiling relied on immunoSEQ multiplex PCR, and the TCRdb table lists in-frame clones only, not all of them. V, J and clone size reflect that table, while D and trimming were determined from the DNA. The top ten hold approximately 4% of the sample, which has 200,000 to 250,000 clones, approximately 77% seen once. The origin of this receptor is a woman aged 80 or older with acute or convalescent COVID-19. The specimen sequenced was peripheral blood.

This CDR3 reads CASSEGVTGVDTQYF. The CDR3 region has the DNA TGTGCCAGCAGTGAAGGAGTGACTGGAGTAGATACGCAGTATTTT. V gene TRBV6-1 combines with J gene TRBJ2-3, with D unresolved. The V end lost 1 base, the J end lost 5 bases, and 13 bases lay between the germline ends. The length of the CDR3 is 15 residues. The germline V gene has CDR1 MNHNS and CDR2 SASEGT.